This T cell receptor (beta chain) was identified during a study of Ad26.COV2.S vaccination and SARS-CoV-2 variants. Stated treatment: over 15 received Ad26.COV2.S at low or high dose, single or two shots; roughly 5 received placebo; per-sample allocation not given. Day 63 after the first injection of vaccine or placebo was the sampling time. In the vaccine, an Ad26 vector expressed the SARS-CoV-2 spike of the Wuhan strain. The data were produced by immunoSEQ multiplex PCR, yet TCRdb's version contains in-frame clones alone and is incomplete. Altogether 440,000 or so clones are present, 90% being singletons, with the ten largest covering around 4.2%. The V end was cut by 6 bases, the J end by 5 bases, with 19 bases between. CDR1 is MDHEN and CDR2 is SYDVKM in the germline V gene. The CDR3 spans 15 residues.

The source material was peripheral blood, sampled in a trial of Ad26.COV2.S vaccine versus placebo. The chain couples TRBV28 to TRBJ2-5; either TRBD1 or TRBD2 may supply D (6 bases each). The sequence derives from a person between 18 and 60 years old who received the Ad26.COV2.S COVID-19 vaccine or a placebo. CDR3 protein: CASSPSVGGVETQYF. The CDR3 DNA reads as TGTGCCAGCAGCCCTAGCGTCGGGGGCGTGGAGACCCAGTACTTC.